These 23 T cell receptor beta chains were sequenced from one sample in a study of control samples from healthy donors and cancer patients. TCRdb's copy holds only in-frame clones and misses some; the assay was immunoSEQ multiplex PCR. The table lists 85,000 to 95,000 clones, about four fifths of them singletons. The specimen sequenced was blood. The origin of the receptors is a woman in her sixties or seventies in good health.

The V gene is TRBV28, the J gene TRBJ1-2; 8 bases are a match to TRBD1. The germline V gene encodes CDR1 MDHEN and CDR2 SYDVKM. V dropped 6 bases and J dropped 4; count of bases not matched to a gene: 10. This CDR3 region has 15 residues. This CDR3 is CASRPGTGQVYGYTF. The CDR3 nucleotides read TGTGCCAGCAGACCCGGGACAGGCCAAGTCTATGGCTACACCTTC.

V is TRBV4-3 and J is TRBJ2-1; unclear D gene. The CDR3 covers 15 residues. Germline assignment: CDR1 LGHNA and CDR2 YSLEER. The V and J ends lost 0 bases and 2 bases respectively, with 8 bases between them. The CDR3 DNA reads as TGCGCCAGCAGCCAAGATCGCGCCCCCTACAATGAGCAGTTCTTC. Its protein product is CASSQDRAPYNEQFF.

The rearrangement uses TRBV2 and TRBJ1-3; 9 bases are shared with TRBD1. Looked up from germline, CDR1 is SNHLY and CDR2 is FYNNEI. V was pared by 6 bases and J by 2 bases, with 5 bases of the junction left unmatched. There are 15 residues in the CDR3. CDR3 loop: CASRGQGRAGNTIYF. The CDR3 DNA reads as TGTGCCAGCAGGGGACAGGGTCGGGCTGGAAACACCATATATTTT.

This clone was picked up one time. The V gene is TRBV3-1 (or the pseudogene TRBV3-2), the J gene TRBJ1-4; 8 bases fit TRBD1. The CDR3 loop spans 12 amino acids. With V trimmed by 5 bases and J by 8 bases, 1 base remained unmatched. CDR1 and CDR2 (germline): LGHDT, YNNKEL (reference sequence). In DNA, the CDR3 is TGTGCCAGCAGCGGACAGGGAGAAAAACTGTTTTTT. Amino acid sequence: CASSGQGEKLFF.

The chain is built from TRBV28 and TRBJ2-1, with 15 bases lining up with TRBD2. The V segment lost 5 bases and the J segment 0 bases; nucleotides outside the gene matches: 5. The CDR3 is 18 amino acids. CDR1 is MDHEN and CDR2 is SYDVKM in the germline V gene. The CDR3 is CASSTGTSGRSSYNEQFF. In DNA form, the CDR3 reads TGTGCCAGCAGTACCGGGACTAGCGGGAGGAGCTCCTACAATGAGCAGTTCTTC.

This chain uses TRBV5-5 with TRBJ1-3; D perhaps matches TRBD1 (5 bases). This CDR3 region has 15 residues. Per germline, CDR1 SGHKS and CDR2 YYEKEE (reference sequence). The ends were cut back, 6 bases at V and 0 bases at J, with 13 bases in the middle. The CDR3 bases are TGTGCCAGCAACCCGGGACGGAGCTCTGGAAACACCATATATTTT. Translated: CASNPGRSSGNTIYF.

DNA for the CDR3: TGTGCCAGTAGTATACCTCGGGGAGGCTCTGGGGCCAACGTCCTGACTTTC. Translated, it gives CASSIPRGGSGANVLTF. The chain is built from TRBV19 and TRBJ2-6; maybe TRBD2 (6 bases). The CDR3 has 17 residues. With 2 bases removed from V and 0 bases from J, the gap between germline ends came to 11 bases. Germline CDR1 and CDR2: LNHDA and SQIVND (reference sequence). The full variable domain, its missing parts supplied by reference TRBV19 and TRBJ2-6, is DGGITQSPKYLFRKEGQNVTLSCEQNLNHDAMYWYRQDPGQGLRLIYYSQIVNDFQKGDIAEGYSVSREKKESFPLTVTSAQKNPTAFYLCASSIPRGGSGANVLTFGAGSRLTVL.

This clone was detected once. This sequence joins TRBV19 and TRBJ2-4; D gene unclear. The CDR3 extends over 15 amino acids. The germline V gene encodes CDR1 LNHDA and CDR2 SQIVND (reference sequence). V lost 6 bases to trimming and J lost 0 bases, with 12 bases between them. CDR3 coding DNA: TGTGCCAGTAGAGAGATCGGCCTAGCCAAAAACATTCAGTACTTC. It translates to CASREIGLAKNIQYF.

V and J are TRBV3-1 (or the pseudogene TRBV3-2) and TRBJ2-1; no clear D gene. The germline V and J ends were trimmed by 3 bases and 4 bases, with 16 bases remaining between them. Germline assignment: CDR1 LGHDT and CDR2 YNNKEL (reference sequence). The CDR3 is made up of 16 amino acids. For the CDR3, the DNA is TGTGCCAGCAGCCACCGACCCTCCAGTGTGTACAATGAGCAGTTCTTC. This gives the protein CASSHRPSSVYNEQFF.

The chain joins TRBV5-6 to TRBJ1-6; D is possibly TRBD1 (6 bases). The ends were cut back, 4 bases at V and 3 bases at J, with 8 bases in the middle. In germline, CDR1 is SGHDT, CDR2 YYEEEE. The CDR3 spans 14 residues. CDR3 in DNA: TGTGCCAGCAGCCGGGACAACTATAATTCACCCCTCCACTTT. It codes for CASSRDNYNSPLHF.

The chain joins TRBV25-1 to TRBJ1-2; 8 bases fit TRBD1. This CDR3 has 17 amino acids. V dropped 6 bases and J dropped 4; count of bases not matched to a gene: 16. Germline values: CDR1 MGHDK, CDR2 SYGVNS. CDR3 in DNA: TGTGCCAGCAGCCCCACGGGACAGGTCCTATCTGGCTATGGCTACACCTTC. It encodes CASSPTGQVLSGYGYTF.

The genes are TRBV11-2 and TRBJ2-7, with 10 nucleotides matching TRBD1. The CDR3 consists of 15 residues. Germline V gene lookup returns CDR1 SGHAT and CDR2 FQNNGV. The trim removed 3 bases at V and 7 bases at J, leaving 9 bases unmatched. The CDR3 sequence: CASSFLGTGDGEQYF. The CDR3 DNA sequence: TGTGCCAGCAGCTTTTTGGGGACAGGGGACGGTGAGCAGTACTTC.

The chain couples TRBV2 to TRBJ2-5; no reliable D call. Germline loops: CDR1 SNHLY, CDR2 FYNNEI. The CDR3 extends over 12 amino acids. Trimming took off 7 bases at V and 4 bases at J, with 10 bases between the two ends. The CDR3 DNA is TGTGCCAGCAAGGAGTTAGCAGAGACCCAGTACTTC. Its translation is CASKELAETQYF.

The rearrangement uses TRBV6-6 and TRBJ2-1; no reliable D call. Germline V CDR1 and CDR2: MNHNY, SVGAGI (reference sequence). V lost 2 bases to trimming and J lost 5 bases, with 4 bases between them. The CDR3 contains 12 residues. The CDR3 DNA follows: TGTGCCAGCAGTTACAGGGACAATGAGCAGTTCTTC. Translated: CASSYRDNEQFF.

The CDR3 nucleotides read TGTGCCAGCAGATTCAGGGGCACCGGGGAGCTGTTTTTT. This translates into CASRFRGTGELFF. The chain employs TRBV12-3 or TRBV12-4 and TRBJ2-2, with D possibly being TRBD1 (6 bases). This CDR3 is 13 amino acids long. V gave up 6 bases and J gave up 4 bases, with 9 bases separating them.

The V call is TRBV5-1, the J call TRBJ2-2; TRBD2 agrees at 7 bases. The trim removed 6 bases at V and 5 bases at J, leaving 4 bases unmatched. Germline CDR1 is SGHRS and CDR2 is YFSETQ. This CDR3 has 13 amino acids. In DNA form, the CDR3 reads TGCGCCAGCACCTGGGGGGGAACCGGGGAGCTGTTTTTT. Translated: CASTWGGTGELFF. Full variable domain (rest looked up from reference TRBV5-1 and TRBJ2-2): KAGVTQTPRYLIKTRGQQVTLSCSPISGHRSVSWYQQTPGQGLQFLFEYFSETQRNKGNFPGRFSGRQFSNSRSEMNVSTLELGDSALYLCASTWGGTGELFFGEGSRLTVL.

The rearrangement uses TRBV29-1 and TRBJ1-1; D is ambiguous. The V end was cut by 4 bases, the J end by 4 bases, with 7 bases between. Germline values: CDR1 SQVTM, CDR2 ANQGSEA. The CDR3 is 11 residues long. The CDR3 DNA is TGCAGCGTTGTTGACGGCACTGAAGCTTTCTTT. This sequence encodes CSVVDGTEAFF.

The rearrangement uses TRBV4-1 and TRBJ1-3, with 8 bases aligning to TRBD1. CDR1 MGHRA and CDR2 YSYEKL come from the germline V gene. The junction had 10 bases not matched to a gene; V was cut back by 2 bases and J by 1 base. CDR3 length: 18 amino acids. CDR3 in DNA: TGCGCCAGCAGCCAATCCCAGGGGGGGACAGGTTCTGGAAACACCATATATTTT. Its translation is CASSQSQGGTGSGNTIYF.

This clone has a handful of counts. The V and J genes are TRBV6-2 or TRBV6-3 and TRBJ1-5, with 7 bases identical to TRBD1. CDR1 is MNHEY, CDR2 SVGEGT, per germline. The length of the CDR3 is 15 residues. V lost 6 bases, J lost 6 bases, and 11 bases stayed unmatched. The CDR3 DNA reads as TGTGCCAGCAGCCCTGGTGTACAGGGGACTCAGCCCCAGCATTTT. This gives the protein CASSPGVQGTQPQHF.

The chain recombines TRBV7-2 with TRBJ1-4; 10 bases are shared with TRBD1. The CDR3 length is 15 residues. The germline gives CDR1 SGHTA, CDR2 FQGNSA. Trimming removed 5 bases from V and 6 bases from J; junction bases left unmatched: 6. CDR3 in DNA: TGTGCCAGCAGCCCCCGGACAGGGGGATATGAAAAACTGTTTTTT. Translated: CASSPRTGGYEKLFF. The full variable domain, rest sourced from reference TRBV7-2 and TRBJ1-4, is GAGVSQSPSNKVTEKGKDVELRCDPISGHTALYWYRQSLGQGLEFLIYFQGNSAPDKSGLPSDRFSAERTGGSVSTLTIQRTQQEDSAVYLCASSPRTGGYEKLFFGSGTQLSVL.

The chain links TRBV6-6 to TRBJ1-2, with 10 positions matching TRBD1. Trimming at V came to 5 bases and at J to 4 bases, leaving 13 bases not matched to a gene. CDR3 length: 17 amino acids. Germline values: CDR1 MNHNY, CDR2 SVGAGI (reference sequence). The CDR3, as DNA: TGTGCCAGCAGTCAGGGGACAGGGGATATTATACCCTATGGCTACACCTTC. Its protein is CASSQGTGDIIPYGYTF.

J is TRBJ2-5 and V is TRBV16, with 12 positions matching TRBD2. V gave up 3 bases and J gave up 5 bases; unmatched junction bases: 4. The CDR3 is 15 residues long. Germline V gives CDR1 KGHSY, CDR2 FQNENV. The CDR3 here is CASSQTTSGSETQYF. The CDR3 nucleotides are TGTGCCAGCAGCCAGACGACTAGCGGGAGTGAGACCCAGTACTTC.

This clone was recorded once. The chain joins TRBV7-6 to TRBJ1-3; a weak D match, TRBD1 (6 bases). There are 16 residues in the CDR3. CDR1 SGHVS and CDR2 FNYEAQ come from the germline V gene. Deletions cut 7 bases from V and 0 bases from J, with 16 bases between. The CDR3 DNA sequence: TGTGCCAGCACCGACCTACAGGGCTGCTCTGGAAACACCATATATTTT. Protein product: CASTDLQGCSGNTIYF.